Listed below are T cell receptor beta chains from one sample, sequenced in a study of technical replicates of blood from several donors. The protocol was immunoSEQ multiplex PCR, while the TCRdb copy is restricted to in-frame clones and leaves out a portion. The sample comprises some 87,000 clones, approximately 96% of which are singletons, and roughly 0.35% rests with the top ten. The sample comprised T cells isolated from PBMCs. These receptors were obtained from a human donor in good health. The CDR3 runs from the conserved cysteine through the conserved F or W. The D gene is left open where the match is weak. A clone size is listed for some rows: how often the clone was seen (once, few, many), or a class if it is expanded.

V: TRBV4-1
D: NA
J: TRBJ1-1
size: NA
DNA: TGCGCCAGCAGCCAAGATGGGAATGGGGCGACTGAAGCTTTCTTT
CDR3: CASSQDGNGATEAFF

V: TRBV12-5
D: NA
J: TRBJ2-7
size: NA
DNA: TGTGCTAGTGGTTTGTGGGGCAGGAGTTCCGAGCAGTACTTC
CDR3: CASGLWGRSSEQYF

V: TRBV10-3
D: NA
J: TRBJ2-2
size: NA
DNA: TGTGCCATCAGGGAACAGGGGGGGCGTAACACCGGGGAGCTGTTTTTT
CDR3: CAIREQGGRNTGELFF

V: TRBV27
D: NA
J: TRBJ2-1
size: NA
DNA: TGTGCCAGCAGTTTACGGAGTCGGTCCCTAATCTACAATGAGCAGTTCTTC
CDR3: CASSLRSRSLIYNEQFF

V: TRBV29-1
D: NA
J: TRBJ2-5
size: NA
DNA: TGCAGCGGCGTTCTCAAAGAACAAGAGACCCAGTACTTC
CDR3: CSGVLKEQETQYF

V: TRBV18
D: NA
J: TRBJ2-7
size: NA
DNA: TGTGCCAGCTCACAGGGGACCTACGAGCAGTACTTC
CDR3: CASSQGTYEQYF

V: TRBV28
D: TRBD1
J: TRBJ1-2
size: NA
DNA: TGTGCCAGCAGTCAAGGGGGCAGGGCATGGAACTATGGCTACACCTTC
CDR3: CASSQGGRAWNYGYTF

V: TRBV28
D: NA
J: TRBJ2-1
size: NA
DNA: TGTGCCAGCAGTTTTTTGGCGGCCGAGCAGTTCTTC
CDR3: CASSFLAAEQFF

V: TRBV27
D: NA
J: TRBJ1-1
size: once
DNA: TGTGCCAGCAGTTTTCAGAGGCGAAACACTGAAGCTTTCTTT
CDR3: CASSFQRRNTEAFF

V: TRBV2
D: NA
J: TRBJ1-1
size: NA
DNA: TGTGCCAGCGGTCCGGGGGGGACTGAAGCTTTCTTT
CDR3: CASGPGGTEAFF

V: TRBV5-4
D: TRBD2
J: TRBJ2-7
size: NA
DNA: TGTGCCAGCAGCTTGGCTGGCGGGAGGTTCCACGAGCAGTACTTC
CDR3: CASSLAGGRFHEQYF